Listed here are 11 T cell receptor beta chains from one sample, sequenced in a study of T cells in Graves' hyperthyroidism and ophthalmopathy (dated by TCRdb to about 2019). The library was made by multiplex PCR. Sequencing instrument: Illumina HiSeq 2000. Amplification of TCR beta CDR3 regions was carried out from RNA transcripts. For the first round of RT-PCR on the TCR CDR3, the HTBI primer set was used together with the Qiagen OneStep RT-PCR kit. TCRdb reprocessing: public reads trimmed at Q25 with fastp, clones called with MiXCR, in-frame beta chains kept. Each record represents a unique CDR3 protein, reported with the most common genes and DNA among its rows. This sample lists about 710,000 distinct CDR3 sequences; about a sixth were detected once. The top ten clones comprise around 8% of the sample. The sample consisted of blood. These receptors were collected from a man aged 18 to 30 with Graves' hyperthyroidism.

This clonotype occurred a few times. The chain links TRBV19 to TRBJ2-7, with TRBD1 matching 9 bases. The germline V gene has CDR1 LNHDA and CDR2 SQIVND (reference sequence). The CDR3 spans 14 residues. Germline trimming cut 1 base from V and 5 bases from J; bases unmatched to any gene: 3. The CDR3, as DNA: TGTGCCAGTAGTATAGTCGGACAGGGGAACGAGCAGTACTTC. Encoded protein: CASSIVGQGNEQYF.

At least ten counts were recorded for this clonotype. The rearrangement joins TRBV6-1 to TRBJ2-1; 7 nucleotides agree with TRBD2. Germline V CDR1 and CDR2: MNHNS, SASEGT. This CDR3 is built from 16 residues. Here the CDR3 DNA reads TGTGCTACGAGATTTCGGGGCGGGACTACCCACAATGAGCAGTTCTTC. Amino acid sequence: CATRFRGGTTHNEQFF.

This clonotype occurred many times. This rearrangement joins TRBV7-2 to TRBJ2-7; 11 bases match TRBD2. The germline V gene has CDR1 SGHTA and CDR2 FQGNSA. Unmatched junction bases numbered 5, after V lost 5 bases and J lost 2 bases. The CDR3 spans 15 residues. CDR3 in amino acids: CASSTGLAATYEQYF. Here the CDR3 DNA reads TGTGCCAGCAGCACGGGACTAGCGGCTACCTACGAGCAGTACTTC.

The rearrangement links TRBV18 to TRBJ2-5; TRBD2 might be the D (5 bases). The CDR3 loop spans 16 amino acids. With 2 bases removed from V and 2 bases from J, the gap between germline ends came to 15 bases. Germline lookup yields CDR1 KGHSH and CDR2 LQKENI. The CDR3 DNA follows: TGTGCCAGCTCACCAACCTGGAGCGGTTCTCAAGAGACCCAGTACTTC. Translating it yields CASSPTWSGSQETQYF.

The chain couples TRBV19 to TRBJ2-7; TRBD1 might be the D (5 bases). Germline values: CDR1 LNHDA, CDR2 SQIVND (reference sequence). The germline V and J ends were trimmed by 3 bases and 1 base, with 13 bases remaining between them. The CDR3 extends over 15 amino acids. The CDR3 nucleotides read TGTGCCAGTAGTATTGGGCAGGGATTTTCCTACGAGCAGTACTTC. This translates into CASSIGQGFSYEQYF.

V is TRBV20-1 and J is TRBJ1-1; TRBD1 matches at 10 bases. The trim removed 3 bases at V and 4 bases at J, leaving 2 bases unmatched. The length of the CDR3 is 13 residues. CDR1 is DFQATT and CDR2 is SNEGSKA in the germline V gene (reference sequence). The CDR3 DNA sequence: TGCAGTGCTAGGGGGACAGGGGCCACTGAAGCTTTCTTT. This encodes CSARGTGATEAFF.

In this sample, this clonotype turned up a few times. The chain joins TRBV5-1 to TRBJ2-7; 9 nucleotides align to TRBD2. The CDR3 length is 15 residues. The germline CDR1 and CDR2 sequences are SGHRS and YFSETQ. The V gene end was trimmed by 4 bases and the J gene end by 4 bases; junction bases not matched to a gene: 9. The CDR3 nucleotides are TGCGCCAGCAGCCCGGGTAGCGGGAGTGGGTACGAGCAGTACTTC. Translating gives CASSPGSGSGYEQYF.

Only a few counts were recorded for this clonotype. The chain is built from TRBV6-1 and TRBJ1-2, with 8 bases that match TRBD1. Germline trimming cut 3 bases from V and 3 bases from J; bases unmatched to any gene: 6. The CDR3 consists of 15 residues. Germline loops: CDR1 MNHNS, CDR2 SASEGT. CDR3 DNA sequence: TGTGCCAGCAGTGACACCGGACAGGGTGACTATGGCTACACCTTC. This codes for CASSDTGQGDYGYTF.

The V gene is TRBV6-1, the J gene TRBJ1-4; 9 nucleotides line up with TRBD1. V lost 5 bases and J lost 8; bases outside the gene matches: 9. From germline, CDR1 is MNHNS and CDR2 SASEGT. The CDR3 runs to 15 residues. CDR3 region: CASSSVGQGGEKLFF. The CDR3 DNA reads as TGTGCCAGCAGTTCCGTGGGACAGGGAGGGGAAAAACTGTTTTTT.

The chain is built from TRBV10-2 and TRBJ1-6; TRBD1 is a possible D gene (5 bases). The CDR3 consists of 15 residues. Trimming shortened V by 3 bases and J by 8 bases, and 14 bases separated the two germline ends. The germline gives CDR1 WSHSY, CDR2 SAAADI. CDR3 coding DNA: TGCGCCAGCAGTGAAGTTTCAGGGTTGGATTCACCCCTCCACTTT. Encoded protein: CASSEVSGLDSPLHF.

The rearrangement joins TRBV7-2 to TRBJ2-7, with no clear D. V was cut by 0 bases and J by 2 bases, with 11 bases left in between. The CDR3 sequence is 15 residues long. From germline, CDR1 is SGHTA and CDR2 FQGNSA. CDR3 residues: CASSLAVARPYEQYF. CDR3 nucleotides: TGTGCCAGCAGCTTAGCAGTGGCCAGACCCTACGAGCAGTACTTC.